This T cell receptor (beta chain) was retrieved from a study of T-cell reconstitution after alpha-beta-depleted transplantation in children. Construction of the TCRbeta library involved unique molecular identifiers. TCRdb called the PCR reads again in MiXCR, with one record for every CDR3 protein. The sample carries about 110,000 distinct CDR3 sequences, 10% recorded once. CDR3 size: 13 residues. The V segment lost 5 bases and the J segment 0 bases; nucleotides outside the gene matches: 0. Germline CDR1 reads SGHAT; CDR2 reads FQDESV (reference sequence). The chain links TRBV11-1 to TRBJ1-1; 7 bases are a match to TRBD1. The sequence came from a human donor who donated a stem cell graft to a child with acute lymphoblastic leukemia. The specimen was PBMCs from the stem cell graft donor, collected from the stem cell graft. DNA for the CDR3: TGTGCCAGCAGCCAGGGGGTGAACACTGAAGCTTTCTTT. Translated: CASSQGVNTEAFF.